A few counts support the clone carrying this T cell receptor beta chain. This sample stems from a study of human T cells and chemical hapten exposure. Background on the study: The cohort included alopecia areata under or over 50% scalp, totalis and universalis. From small differences in pooled library volume came most of the variation in per-sample TCR yields.

Time point: pre-sensitization, week 0. Treatment specified: therapeutic diphenylcyclopropenone sensitization with weekly scalp DPC. Every donor had alopecia and was 18 to 70 years old; all were suitable for DPC. TCRdb passed the RACE reads through MiXCR, listing each CDR3 protein once. This table has around 56,000 distinct CDR3 sequences, more than 9% appearing once. CDR3 size: 13 residues. With 3 bases removed from V and 2 bases from J, the gap between germline ends came to 8 bases. From germline, CDR1 is MNHEY and CDR2 SMNVEV (reference sequence). This material consisted of whole blood, taken in connection with sensitization to the hapten diphenylcyclopropenone (DPC). The receptor was derived from a middle-aged man with alopecia areata. Some clones in this sample may be carry-over from other donors' samples. The rearrangement joins TRBV27 to TRBJ2-7; D not resolved. Here the CDR3 DNA reads TGTGCCAGCAGTTTTGGAGACCCCTACGAGCAGTACTTC. Residues: CASSFGDPYEQYF.